This TCR beta chain is from a study of a mutant IDH1 vaccine in newly diagnosed glioma. About the research overall: The earlier regimen, radiotherapy, temozolomide, or both, was most often both.

The germline V gene has CDR1 LNHDA and CDR2 SQIVND (reference sequence). CDR3 length: 15 residues. V was clipped by 2 bases and J by 8 bases; unmatched bases: 9. This sample's time point: baseline, week 1 (first vaccination visit). The treatment denotes: pre-vaccination baseline after standard-of-care therapy. Method: immunoSEQ multiplex PCR; TCRdb's copy keeps in-frame clones and lacks some. Of tens of thousands of clones listed, approximately 80% were seen once; the top ten hold roughly 19%. The sequenced sample was PBMCs, obtained from a glioma patient treated with radiotherapy, temozolomide or both. The origin of this receptor is a man younger than 35 with glioma. The V and J genes are TRBV19 and TRBJ2-1, with 7 bases fitting TRBD2. The CDR3, as DNA: TGTGCCAGTAGTATACAGGCGGGAGTAGGATATGAGCAGTTCTTC. Its translation: CASSIQAGVGYEQFF.